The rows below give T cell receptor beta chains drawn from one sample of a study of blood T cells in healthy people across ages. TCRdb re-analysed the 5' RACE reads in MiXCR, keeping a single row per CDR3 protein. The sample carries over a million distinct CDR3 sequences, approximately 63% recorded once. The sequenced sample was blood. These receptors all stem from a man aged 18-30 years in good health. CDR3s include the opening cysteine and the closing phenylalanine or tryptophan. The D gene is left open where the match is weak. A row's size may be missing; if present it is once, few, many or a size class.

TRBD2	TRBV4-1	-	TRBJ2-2	TGCGCCAGCAGCCAAGATCAGGGAGCGGGAGTAGGCACCGGGGAGCTGTTTTTT	CASSQDQGAGVGTGELFF
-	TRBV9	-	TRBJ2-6	TGTGCCAGCAGCGTAGTCGGATTTGGGGCCAACGTCCTGACTTTC	CASSVVGFGANVLTF
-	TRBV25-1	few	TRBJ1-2	TGTGCCAGCAGTGATAACAGGGAGGGTTATGGCTACACCTTC	CASSDNREGYGYTF
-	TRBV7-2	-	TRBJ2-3	TGTGCCAGCAGCTTAGGGTCTTTTGGACCGAGCACAGATACGCAGTATTTT	CASSLGSFGPSTDTQYF
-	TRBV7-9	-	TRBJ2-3	TGTGCCAGCAGCGGCGAGATACGGGGTACGCAGTATTTT	CASSGEIRGTQYF
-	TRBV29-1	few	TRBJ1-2	TGCAGCGCCGTGGGAGAGGGCCATGGCTACACCTTC	CSAVGEGHGYTF
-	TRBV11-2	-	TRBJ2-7	TGTGCCAGCAGCTACAATTCGGGGAGCTCCTACGAGCAGTACTTC	CASSYNSGSSYEQYF
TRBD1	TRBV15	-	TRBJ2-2	TGTGCCACCAGCCCCTGGGACAGGGTATCCGAGGAGCTGTTTTTT	CATSPWDRVSEELFF
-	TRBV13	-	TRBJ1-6	TGTGCCAGCAGCCCCCTCCCCACTGGGGGTAATTCACCCCTCCACTTT	CASSPLPTGGNSPLHF
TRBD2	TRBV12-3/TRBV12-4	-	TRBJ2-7	TGTGCCAGTGGGGACTACTTCTACGAGCAGTACTTC	CASGDYFYEQYF
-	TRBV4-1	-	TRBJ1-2	TGCACCAGCACCCAAGATCTGGGGGCGTGGGGCTACACCTTC	CTSTQDLGAWGYTF
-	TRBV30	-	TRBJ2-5	TGTGCCTGGAGTCAAGAGACCCAGTACTTC	CAWSQETQYF
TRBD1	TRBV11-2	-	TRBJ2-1	TGTGCCAGCAGCCCACAAGACAGGGGGCGAGGTGAGCAGTTCTTC	CASSPQDRGRGEQFF
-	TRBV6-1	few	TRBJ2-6	TGTGCCAGCAGTGTATACGGGGCCAACGTCCTGACTTTC	CASSVYGANVLTF
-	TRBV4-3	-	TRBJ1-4	TGCGCCAGCAGCCAGCAGGGTATCGTTTCGGCTGAAAAACTGTTTTTT	CASSQQGIVSAEKLFF
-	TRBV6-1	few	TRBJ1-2	TGTGCCAGCAGTGAACAGGGGAATTACTATGGCTACACCTTC	CASSEQGNYYGYTF
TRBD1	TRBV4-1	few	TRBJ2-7	TGCGCCAGCAGCTCCCGATCGGGACAGGGGATCTTATCCTCCTACGAGCAGTACTTC	CASSSRSGQGILSSYEQYF
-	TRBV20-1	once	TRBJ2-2	TGCAGTGCTAGAGATAGGAGCACCGGGGAGCTGTTTTTT	CSARDRSTGELFF
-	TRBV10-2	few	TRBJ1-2	TGCGCCAGCAGTCCTGGTGGGGGGATCTATGGCTACACCTTC	CASSPGGGIYGYTF
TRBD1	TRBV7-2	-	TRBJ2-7	TGTGCCAGCGGACAGGGACGTTCCTACGAGCAGTACTTC	CASGQGRSYEQYF
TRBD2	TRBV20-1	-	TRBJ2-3	TGCAGTGCCCATAGCGGGGGGGCATCAGATACGCAGTATTTT	CSAHSGGASDTQYF
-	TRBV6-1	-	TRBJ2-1	TGTGCCAGCAGTGAAGCGAAAATGTGGGACAATGAGCAGTTCTTC	CASSEAKMWDNEQFF
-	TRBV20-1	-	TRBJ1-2	TGCAGTGCTAGAGTGGGCAGGGCGGATGATCGGGACTATGGCTACACCTTC	CSARVGRADDRDYGYTF
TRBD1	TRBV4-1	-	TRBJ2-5	TGCGCCAGCAGCCGGATCCTAGACAGGGGCGGTAAGGAGACCCAGTACTTC	CASSRILDRGGKETQYF
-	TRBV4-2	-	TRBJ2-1	TGTGCCAGCAGCCAAGACGAGGGCCCCTACAATGAGCAGTTCTTC	CASSQDEGPYNEQFF
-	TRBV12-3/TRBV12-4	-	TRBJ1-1	TGTGCCAGCAGTCCTGACCCGTCCTCGGAAGCTTTCTTT	CASSPDPSSEAFF
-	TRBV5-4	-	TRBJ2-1	TGTGCCAGCAGCCCGGACTCCCCCAATGAGCAGTTCTTC	CASSPDSPNEQFF
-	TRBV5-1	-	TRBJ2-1	TGCGCCAGCAGGCCGGGGGATTACAATGAGCAGTTCTTC	CASRPGDYNEQFF
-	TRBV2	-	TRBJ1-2	TGTGCCAGCAGTGATATCAGGGAACATGGCTACACCTTC	CASSDIREHGYTF
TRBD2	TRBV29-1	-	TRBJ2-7	TGCAGCGTTGAAAAGCGGGGGTCCTACGAGCAGTACTTC	CSVEKRGSYEQYF
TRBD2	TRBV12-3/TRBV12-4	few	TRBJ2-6	TGTGCCAGCAGTCCCAGACTAGCGGGAGTTGGGGCCAACGTCCTGACTTTC	CASSPRLAGVGANVLTF
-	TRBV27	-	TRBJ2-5	TGTGCCAGCAGCTACCAGGGGCATGGAGAGACCCAGTACTTC	CASSYQGHGETQYF
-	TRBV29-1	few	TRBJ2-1	TGCAGCGTTGAAGATAGGGAATCCTACAATGAGCAGTTCTTC	CSVEDRESYNEQFF
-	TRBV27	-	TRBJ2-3	TGTGCCAGCAGAGACATTGGCACAGATACGCAGTATTTT	CASRDIGTDTQYF
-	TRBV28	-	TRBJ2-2	TGTGCCAGCACGCTAAACGGATGGGAGCTGTTTTTT	CASTLNGWELFF
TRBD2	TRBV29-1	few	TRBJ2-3	TGCAGCGTCCAGACTAGCGGGAGTCTAAGGCAGTATTTT	CSVQTSGSLRQYF
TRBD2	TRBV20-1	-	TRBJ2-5	TGCAGTGCTAGGGTCTCGTGGGCTAGCGGGGGGGCGGAGACCCAGTACTTC	CSARVSWASGGAETQYF
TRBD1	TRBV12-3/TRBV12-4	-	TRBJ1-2	TGTGCCAGCAGTTCGGACAGGTCGGTCTATGGCTACACCTTC	CASSSDRSVYGYTF
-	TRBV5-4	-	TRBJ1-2	TGTGCCAGCAGCTCCTACGCCCAAGCGAACTATGGCTACACCTTC	CASSSYAQANYGYTF
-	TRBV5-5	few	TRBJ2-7	TGTGCCAGCAGCGACCTCGGACAGCCCTACGAGCAGTACTTC	CASSDLGQPYEQYF